This entry lists 7 T cell receptor beta chains sequenced from one sample in a study of cytomegalovirus exposure and HLA in healthy donors listed by TCRdb under 2017. Library method: the immunoSEQ multiplex PCR assay. For the multiplex PCR, a mixture combining 60 forward primers for TCR Vbeta segments and 13 reverse primers for TCR Jbeta segments was used. TCRdb obtained this table from immuneACCESS and retained in-frame rearrangements with V and J assigned. These tables miss some clones; where compared with another copy, unresolved V genes account for less than half of the shortfall, and the remainder is unexplained. The sample table shows around 180,000 clones, and roughly three quarters are seen once. Of the sample, over 10% is held by the ten largest clones. Sequenced input: PBMCs. These receptors originate from a woman between 50 and 59 years old in good health and CMV-seropositive.

The chain has TRBV30 and TRBJ2-5, with TRBD2 matching 9 bases. Germline assignment: CDR1 GTSNPN and CDR2 SVGIG (reference sequence). Trimming at V came to 4 bases and at J to 4 bases, leaving 10 bases not matched to a gene. The CDR3 is 15 residues long. CDR3 loop: CAWTGGAGGLETQYF. DNA of the CDR3: TGTGCCTGGACTGGAGGGGCGGGGGGGCTAGAGACCCAGTACTTC.

The J gene is TRBJ1-1, the V gene TRBV5-1; tentatively, D is TRBD1 (5 bases). The V gene's germline CDR1 is SGHRS and CDR2 YFSETQ. Trimming pared 0 bases from V and 1 base from J, leaving 7 bases between. The CDR3 is 14 residues long. DNA of the CDR3: TGCGCCAGCAGCTTGGAGGGGAAGAACACTGAAGCTTTCTTT. It yields the protein CASSLEGKNTEAFF.

The chain carries TRBV19 and TRBJ1-5; 7 bases match TRBD1. Germline V gene data show CDR1 as LNHDA and CDR2 as SQIVND (reference sequence). V shed 5 bases and J 1 base; nucleotides not matched to a gene: 11. This CDR3 comprises 17 residues. CDR3 in amino acids: CASSPIRGIKSNQPQHF. CDR3 nucleotide sequence: TGTGCCAGTAGTCCCATCAGGGGGATAAAAAGCAATCAGCCCCAGCATTTT.

The chain has TRBV7-9 and TRBJ1-1; D might be TRBD1 (6 bases). The V end was cut by 4 bases, the J end by 4 bases, with 16 bases between. CDR1 and CDR2 from the germline V gene are SEHNR and FQNEAQ (reference sequence). The CDR3 runs 15 residues. In DNA, the CDR3 is TGTGCCAGCAGCTCATACTACAGGGTCCCCACTGAAGCTTTCTTT. Encoded protein: CASSSYYRVPTEAFF.

This clone has a single count. The chain employs TRBV6-6 and TRBJ1-4, with D possibly TRBD1 on 5 matching bases. V was cut by 0 bases and J by 2 bases, with 7 bases left in between. The V gene's germline CDR1 is MNHNY and CDR2 SVGAGI (reference sequence). The CDR3 extends over 15 amino acids. This chain's CDR3 is CASSYSGGTNEKLFF. The DNA for the CDR3 is TGTGCCAGCAGTTACTCGGGGGGGACTAATGAAAAACTGTTTTTT.

This clone showed up just once. The DNA for the CDR3 is TGTGCCAGCAGTCGGACATTGAACACCGGGGAGCTGTTTTTT. This codes for CASSRTLNTGELFF. This chain links TRBV6-5 with TRBJ2-2, with D possibly matching TRBD1 (5 bases). Trimming cost V 5 bases and J 1 base, with 8 bases left between them. The CDR3 consists of 14 residues. Germline-derived CDR1 and CDR2 are MNHEY and SVGAGI.

The J gene is TRBJ1-5, the V gene TRBV7-9; a possible D gene is TRBD1 (6 bases). The CDR3 is 12 amino acids. Trimming left V 4 bases short and J 7 bases short, with 8 bases between. Germline CDR1 is SEHNR and CDR2 is FQNEAQ (reference sequence). The CDR3 spells CASSSQGQPQHF. The CDR3 DNA follows: TGTGCCAGCAGCTCACAGGGACAGCCCCAGCATTTT.